The T cell receptor beta chain under discussion was sequenced for a study of T cell changes during pregnancy in multiple sclerosis. V shed 3 bases and J shed 3 bases, with 8 bases lying between them. Germline V CDR1 and CDR2: SQVTM, ANQGSEA. The CDR3 has 13 residues. Using immunoSEQ multiplex PCR, the repertoire was profiled, and TCRdb retains in-frame clones only, with some absent. This table has about 40,000 clones, approximately 90% appearing once. This receptor was obtained from a female donor with multiple sclerosis, enrolled in a pregnancy study. The specimen was CD4+ T cells from peripheral blood mononuclear cells, collected after pregnancy. This chain connects TRBV29-1 to TRBJ2-2; D remains ambiguous. The CDR3 DNA reads TGCAGCGTTGAGCACAGAGACACCGGGGAGCTGTTTTTT. Protein product: CSVEHRDTGELFF.